This TCR beta chain was recorded in a study of T cell changes during pregnancy in multiple sclerosis. TCRdb keeps only in-frame clones here, not all; method: immunoSEQ multiplex PCR. The sample holds under 50,000 clones, around nine tenths seen once. Trimming removed 1 base at V and 4 bases at J, with 8 bases between. Germline CDR1 is GTSNPN and CDR2 is SVGIG (reference sequence). CDR3 length equals 14 residues. Sequencing was performed on CD4+ T cells from peripheral blood mononuclear cells, taken before pregnancy. This sequence joins TRBV30 and TRBJ2-6, with unresolved D. The sequence was obtained from a female donor with multiple sclerosis, enrolled in a pregnancy study. The CDR3 DNA is TGTGCCTGGAGTGAGTGGAGCGGGGCCAACGTCCTGACTTTC. Translated, it gives CAWSEWSGANVLTF.